The following is a T cell receptor (beta chain) sequence with its context. The antigen this receptor binds is unknown. No base quality information exists; no much larger clone differs at one position. V gives up 2 bases and J gives up 1 base, and the segment between their germline ends measures 8 bases. The CDR3 measures 14 amino acids from cysteine to phenylalanine. The DNA shown is the 42-base CDR3, in frame from base 1. The germline V gene specifies SGHNT as CDR1 and YENEEA as CDR2. The entry originates in a study of human T cells and chemical hapten exposure (dated by TCRdb to about 2021). About the investigation overall: For sensitization, 2% DPC in acetone was applied to a 2 cm by 2 cm area of upper inner arm skin. Weekly therapeutic DPC doses were additionally applied to the scalp of patients throughout the approximately 25-week study period. Patch testing was performed on the upper back with Finn chambers containing 0.01% DPC, and the patch tests were scored after 6 days according to International Contact Dermatitis Research Group standards. The mostly female patient cohort included alopecia areata with under or over 50% scalp involvement, alopecia totalis and alopecia universalis. The libraries were sequenced as a pool, and the TCR yield per sample differed mostly because of small variations in library volumes within the pool. Peripheral blood TCR repertoire changes were tracked in vivo in alopecia patients during primary and secondary sensitization to the hapten diphenylcyclopropenone (DPC). Patient blood was sampled pre-sensitization (week 0) and at 2, 6 and about 24 weeks after DPC sensitization. About 27 alopecia patients gave blood for TCR sequencing at one to four time points (pre-sensitization, 2, 6 and 24 weeks). Overall study outcomes, separate from this receptor: DPC sensitization did not change the number of TCRs with a frequency above 1 in 1000, and there was no evidence of changes in global repertoire structure. After repeated subsampling, the strength of the expansion versus patch-test correlation and the threshold at which it became significant changed. Patch test score correlated positively with the number of PT1 expanded TCRs, reaching significance at thresholds 8, 16 and 32 but not at 4. Expanded TCRs formed significantly more large CDR3 similarity clusters than pre-sensitization or healthy control sets, consistent with antigen-driven responses. All patients had alopecia, a presumed autoimmune disease, so their immune response might differ from that of healthy individuals.

The time point label here, explained by the study, means: patch test 2, 6 weeks after DPC sensitization. Sample treatment or condition, as interpreted from the label and publication: therapeutic diphenylcyclopropenone sensitization with weekly scalp DPC. At each patch-test visit, blood was drawn before the patch test was applied. Patients were considered eligible if aged 18 to 70, diagnosed with alopecia and deemed suitable for DPC therapy, and patients were excluded if pregnant. Unfractionated whole blood was collected in Tempus Blood RNA tubes, and total RNA was extracted from that blood. Libraries were prepared through RACE. Instrument on record: NextSeq 500. During library preparation, unique molecular identifiers were attached to individual cDNA molecules so that TCRs could be counted in a quantitative, reproducible way. Both TCR alpha and TCR beta chains were sequenced from each blood RNA sample. Processing in the source paper ran as follows. The median number of TCRs per sample was 95,638, ranging from 23,224 to 690,600. The Decombinator software suite was used to annotate V, J and CDR3 in the TCR reads. Every sample was subsampled to the same number of TCRs (28,000) for the PS versus PT1 abundance plots. TCRs were defined as expanded if absent before sensitization and observed at least eight times at the 2-week time point. In TCRdb, the public reads were trimmed at Q25 with fastp and aligned with MiXCR, with productive beta chains retained. A single entry per CDR3 protein holds the most common genes and DNA from its merged rows. In this record, the V and J calls reflect TCRdb's handling and not the investigators' own analysis. The sample data list 70,000 to 90,000 distinct CDR3 sequences, and about 9.4% of these were observed just once. In total, the top ten clones hold around 5% of the sample.

This chain joins TRBV11-3 to TRBJ1-1, with the D gene not confidently named. This sample comprised whole blood, obtained in connection with sensitization to the hapten diphenylcyclopropenone (DPC). The sequence was obtained from a woman between 50 and 59 years old with alopecia areata. Some clones in this sample may be carry-over from other donors' samples. CDR3 protein: CASSLSRKNTEAFF. The nucleotides are TGTGCCAGCAGCTTAAGTCGGAAGAACACTGAAGCTTTCTTT.